This T cell receptor (beta chain) is drawn from a study of vaccination effects on CD4 cells after COVID-19. As for the study in general: Viral peptide pools were used in the ViraFEST assay to expand antigen-specific CD4+ T cells, and sequencing came afterward. Peptides at approximately 9.6 ug/ml and IL-2 at approximately 9.1 IU/ml were added to a few million PBMC per well.

Profiled with immunoSEQ multiplex PCR; TCRdb holds only in-frame clones, not every one. The sample includes 30,000 to 35,000 clones, over 70% of them seen just once. Following culture for nine to ten days, CD4+ T cells were isolated. Two doses of BNT162b2 or mRNA-1273 vaccine were administered to participants. On this clone itself: The antigen is unknown.

This clonotype was obtained from a human donor who received a COVID-19 vaccine. Specimen: CD4+ T cells from PBMCs cultured without peptide, collected after COVID-19 vaccination.

The CDR3 DNA reads TGTGCCAGCAGTTTCCGGATCCGGGCACCCCCGAACACTGAAGCTTTCTTT. This translates into CASSFRIRAPPNTEAFF. The chain employs TRBV28 and TRBJ1-1, with D hard to call. Germline V gene lookup returns CDR1 MDHEN and CDR2 SYDVKM. This CDR3 region has 17 residues. V lost 3 bases and J 1 base, leaving 18 bases between the germline ends.